The clone carrying this TCR beta chain was seen more than once but under ten times. Its antigen is still unknown. V was cut by 6 bases and J by 3 bases, with 11 bases left in between. CDR3 size: 13 residues. Germline V gene sequence: CDR1 SGHVS, CDR2 FQNEAQ. The record originates from a study of T cells in Graves' hyperthyroidism and ophthalmopathy. Study-level results: The model predicted ophthalmopathy a median around six months before onset.

Each patient was aged 18 to 65 and had newly diagnosed hyperthyroidism of under 2 months' duration. Pregnant or lactating patients were excluded, as were those with uncontrolled infection or other autoimmune disease. Researchers amplified the TCR beta CDR3 regions from RNA transcripts. Researchers ran a first-round RT-PCR on the TCR CDR3 using the HTBI primer set. MiXCR was run by TCRdb on the multiplex PCR reads, yielding one entry per CDR3 protein. The data show 250,000 to 300,000 distinct CDR3 sequences, around 15% seen once. This chain joins TRBV7-8 and TRBJ1-1; D may be TRBD1 (6 bases). The sample comprised blood. The receptor's source is a woman aged 40 to 50 with Graves' hyperthyroidism. CDR3 protein: CASRIGGDTEAFF. The CDR3 DNA is TGTGCCAGCAGAATAGGGGGAGACACTGAAGCTTTCTTT.